This TCR beta chain was sequenced during a study of beta chain features in type 1 diabetes. About this clone itself: The antigen is not known.

What was sequenced were expressed TCRB transcripts, since all of the isolated RNA had been reverse transcribed. The data were produced by immunoSEQ multiplex PCR, yet TCRdb's version contains in-frame clones alone and is incomplete. The sample holds 600,000 to 750,000 clones; around an eighth are singletons and the top ten take more than 0.1%. Notes on the study in general: Across all four CD4+ subsets, people with type 1 diabetes showed modestly shorter TCRB CDR3s. Type 1 diabetes patients showed fewer insertions and more deletions at VDJ junctions. The naive, central memory and Treg TCRB repertoires showed an apparent similarity that was greater among patients than among healthy donors. cDNA sequencing could over-represent cells with high TCR expression. PCR might preferentially amplify shorter templates, equally in patients and controls.

CDR1 is LGHNA, CDR2 YSLEER, per germline. The CDR3 totals 15 residues. V shed 4 bases, J shed 3 bases, and the junction held 5 bases outside the gene matches. This chain joins TRBV4-3 and TRBJ2-1; 8 bases fit TRBD1. This sequence was found in a man between 25 and 39 years old with type 1 diabetes. The sequenced sample was naive CD4+ T cells from blood. The CDR3: CASSPQGASYNEQFF. CDR3 DNA sequence: TGCGCCAGCAGCCCCCAGGGGGCTAGCTACAATGAGCAGTTCTTC.